The clone carrying this T cell receptor (beta chain) has a count of ten or more. Its antigen is currently unknown. The sample comes from a study of T cells in Graves' hyperthyroidism and ophthalmopathy. Subjects aged 18 to 65 presented with newly diagnosed hyperthyroidism of less than 2 months' duration. Source material for PBMCs was around 10 ml fresh peripheral blood. Amplified regions were TCR beta CDR3 sequences from RNA transcripts. With the HTBI primer set, the TCR CDR3 went through a first round of RT-PCR. One entry per CDR3 protein, called by TCRdb with MiXCR from the multiplex PCR reads. The sample yields about 760,000 distinct CDR3 sequences, roughly a third seen once. Broader study findings: Blood held most thyroid clonotypes expanded above 0.001 frequency. Median prediction lead before ophthalmopathy onset was around seven months with the model.

The receptor was isolated from a woman in her 40s with Graves' hyperthyroidism. The specimen sequenced was blood.

CDR3 region: CASSLDRLGRPNTEAFF. The CDR3 coding sequence is TGTGCCAGCAGCTTAGACAGGCTCGGTAGGCCCAACACTGAAGCTTTCTTT. The V gene is TRBV7-6, the J gene TRBJ1-1, with D maybe TRBD1 (5 bases). Trimming pared 1 base from V and 2 bases from J, leaving 17 bases between. Germline V gives CDR1 SGHVS, CDR2 FNYEAQ. This CDR3 is built from 17 residues. The full variable domain, rest sourced from reference TRBV7-6 and TRBJ1-1, is GAGVSQSPRYKVTKRGQDVALRCDPISGHVSLYWYRQALGQGPEFLTYFNYEAQQDKSGLPNDRFSAERPEGSISTLTIQRTEQRDSAMYRCASSLDRLGRPNTEAFFGQGTRLTVV.